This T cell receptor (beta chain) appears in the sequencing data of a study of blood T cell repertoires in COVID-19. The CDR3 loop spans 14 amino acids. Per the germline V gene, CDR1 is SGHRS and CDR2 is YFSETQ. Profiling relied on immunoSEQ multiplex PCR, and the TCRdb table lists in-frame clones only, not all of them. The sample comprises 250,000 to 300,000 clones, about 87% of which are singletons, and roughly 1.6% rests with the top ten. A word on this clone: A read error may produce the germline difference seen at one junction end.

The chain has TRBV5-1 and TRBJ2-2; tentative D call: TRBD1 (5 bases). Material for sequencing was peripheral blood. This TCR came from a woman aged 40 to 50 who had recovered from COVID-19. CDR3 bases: TGCGTCAGCAGACGGCAGGGAAACACCGGGGAGCTGTTTTTT. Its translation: CVSRRQGNTGELFF.